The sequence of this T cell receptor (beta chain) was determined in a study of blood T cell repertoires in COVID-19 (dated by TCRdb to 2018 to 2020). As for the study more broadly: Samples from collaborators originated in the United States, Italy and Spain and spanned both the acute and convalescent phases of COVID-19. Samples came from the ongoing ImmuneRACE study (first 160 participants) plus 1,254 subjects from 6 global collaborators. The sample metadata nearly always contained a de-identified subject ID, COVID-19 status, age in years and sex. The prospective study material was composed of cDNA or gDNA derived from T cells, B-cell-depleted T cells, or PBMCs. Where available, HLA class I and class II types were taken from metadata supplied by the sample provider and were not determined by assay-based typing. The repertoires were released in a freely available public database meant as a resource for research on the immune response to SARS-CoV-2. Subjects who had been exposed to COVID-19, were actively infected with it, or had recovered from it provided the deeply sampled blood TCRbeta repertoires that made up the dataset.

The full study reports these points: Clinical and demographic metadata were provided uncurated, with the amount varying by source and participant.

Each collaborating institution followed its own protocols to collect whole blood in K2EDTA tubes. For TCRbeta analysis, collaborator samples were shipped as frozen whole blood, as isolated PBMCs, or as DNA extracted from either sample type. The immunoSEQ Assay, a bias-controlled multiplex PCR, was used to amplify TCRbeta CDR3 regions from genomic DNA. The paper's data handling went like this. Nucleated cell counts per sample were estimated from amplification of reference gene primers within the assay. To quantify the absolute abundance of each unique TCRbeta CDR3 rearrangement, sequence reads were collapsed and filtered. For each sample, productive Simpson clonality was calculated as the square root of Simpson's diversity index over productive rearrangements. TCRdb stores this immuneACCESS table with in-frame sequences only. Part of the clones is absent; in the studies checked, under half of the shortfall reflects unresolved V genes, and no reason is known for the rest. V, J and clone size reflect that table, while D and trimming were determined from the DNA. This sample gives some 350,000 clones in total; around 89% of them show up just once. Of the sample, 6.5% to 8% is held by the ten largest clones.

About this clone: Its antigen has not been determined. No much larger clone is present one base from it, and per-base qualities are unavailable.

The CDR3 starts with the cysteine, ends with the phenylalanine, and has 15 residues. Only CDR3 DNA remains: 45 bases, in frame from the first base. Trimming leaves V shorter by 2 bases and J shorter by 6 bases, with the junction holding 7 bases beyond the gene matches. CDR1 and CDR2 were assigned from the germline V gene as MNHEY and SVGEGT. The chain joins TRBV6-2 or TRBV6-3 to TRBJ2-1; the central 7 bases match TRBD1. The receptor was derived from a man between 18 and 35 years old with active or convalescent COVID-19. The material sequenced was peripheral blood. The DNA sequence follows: TGTGCCAGCAGTTACGTCCACAGGGGAAGCAATGAGCAGTTCTTC. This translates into CASSYVHRGSNEQFF.